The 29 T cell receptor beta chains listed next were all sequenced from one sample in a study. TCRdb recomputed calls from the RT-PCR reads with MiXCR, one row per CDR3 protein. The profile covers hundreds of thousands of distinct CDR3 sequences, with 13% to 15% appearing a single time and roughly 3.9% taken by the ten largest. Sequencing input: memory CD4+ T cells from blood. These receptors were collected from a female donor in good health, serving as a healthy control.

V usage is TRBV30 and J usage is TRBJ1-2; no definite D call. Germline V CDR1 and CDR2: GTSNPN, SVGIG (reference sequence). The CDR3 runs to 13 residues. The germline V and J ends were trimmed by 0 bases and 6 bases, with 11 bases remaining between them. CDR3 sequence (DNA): TGTGCCTGGAGTGTAGAGTTAGTCCATGGCTACACCTTC. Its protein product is CAWSVELVHGYTF.

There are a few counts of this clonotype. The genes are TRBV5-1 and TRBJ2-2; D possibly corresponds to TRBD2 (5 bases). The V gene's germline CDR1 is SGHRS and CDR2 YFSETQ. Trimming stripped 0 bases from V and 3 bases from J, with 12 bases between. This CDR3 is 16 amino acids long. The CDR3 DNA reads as TGCGCCAGCAGCTTGGAGGTGGGAGTACACACCGGGGAGCTGTTTTTT. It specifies CASSLEVGVHTGELFF.

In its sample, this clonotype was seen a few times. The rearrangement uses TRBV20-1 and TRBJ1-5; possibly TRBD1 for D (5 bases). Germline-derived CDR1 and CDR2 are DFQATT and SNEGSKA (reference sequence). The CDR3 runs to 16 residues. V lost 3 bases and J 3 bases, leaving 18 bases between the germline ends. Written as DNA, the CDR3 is TGCAGTGCTAGTGGGCTAAGACAGATGCTCAATCAGCCCCAGCATTTT. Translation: CSASGLRQMLNQPQHF.

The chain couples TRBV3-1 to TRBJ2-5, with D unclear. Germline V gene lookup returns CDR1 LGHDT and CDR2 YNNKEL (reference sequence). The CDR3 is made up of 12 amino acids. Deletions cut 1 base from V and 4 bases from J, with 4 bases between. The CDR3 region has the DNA TGTGCCAGCAGCCAAGTGGCAGAGACCCAGTACTTC. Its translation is CASSQVAETQYF.

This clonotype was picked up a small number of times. CDR3 residues: CASSSRGWGSGEQYF. The CDR3 bases are TGTGCCAGCAGTTCTCGCGGTTGGGGGTCGGGTGAGCAGTACTTC. The V gene is TRBV27, the J gene TRBJ2-7; D tentatively reads TRBD1 or TRBD2 (5 bases each). This CDR3 spans 15 amino acids. Germline values: CDR1 MNHEY, CDR2 SMNVEV (reference sequence). V was clipped by 4 bases and J by 7 bases, with 20 bases between them.

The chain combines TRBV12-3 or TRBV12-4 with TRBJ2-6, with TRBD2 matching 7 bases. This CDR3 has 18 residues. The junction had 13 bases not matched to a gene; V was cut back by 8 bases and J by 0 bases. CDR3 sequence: CASWIRGELSSGANVLTF. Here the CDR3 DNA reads TGTGCCAGCTGGATTCGGGGGGAACTGAGCTCTGGGGCCAACGTCCTGACTTTC.

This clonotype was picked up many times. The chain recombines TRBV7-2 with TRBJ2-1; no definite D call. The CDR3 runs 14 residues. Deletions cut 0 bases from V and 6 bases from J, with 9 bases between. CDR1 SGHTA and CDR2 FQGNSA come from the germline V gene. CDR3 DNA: TGTGCCAGCAGCTTAGCACGGCTGGCCAATGAGCAGTTCTTC. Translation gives CASSLARLANEQFF.

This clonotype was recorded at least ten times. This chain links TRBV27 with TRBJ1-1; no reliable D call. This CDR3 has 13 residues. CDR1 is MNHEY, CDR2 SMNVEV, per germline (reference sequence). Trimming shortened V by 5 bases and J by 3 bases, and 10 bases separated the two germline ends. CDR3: CASSPVPDTEAFF. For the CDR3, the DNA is TGTGCCAGCAGTCCAGTCCCGGACACTGAAGCTTTCTTT.

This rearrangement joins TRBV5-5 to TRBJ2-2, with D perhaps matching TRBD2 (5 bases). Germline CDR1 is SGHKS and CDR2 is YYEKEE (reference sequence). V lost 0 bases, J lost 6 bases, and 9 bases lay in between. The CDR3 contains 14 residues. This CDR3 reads CASSLGGRPGELFF. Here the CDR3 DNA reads TGTGCCAGCAGCTTGGGAGGGCGGCCCGGGGAGCTGTTTTTT.

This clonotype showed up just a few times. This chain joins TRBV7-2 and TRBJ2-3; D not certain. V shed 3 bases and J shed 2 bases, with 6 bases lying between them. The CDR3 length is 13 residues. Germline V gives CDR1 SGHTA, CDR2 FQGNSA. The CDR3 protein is CASSFHYTDTQYF. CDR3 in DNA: TGTGCCAGCAGCTTCCACTACACAGATACGCAGTATTTT.

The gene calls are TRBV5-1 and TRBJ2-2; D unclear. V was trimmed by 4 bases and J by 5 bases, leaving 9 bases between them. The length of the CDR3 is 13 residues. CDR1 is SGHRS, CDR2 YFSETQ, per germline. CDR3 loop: CASSGRKTGELFF. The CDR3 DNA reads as TGCGCCAGCAGCGGAAGGAAGACCGGGGAGCTGTTTTTT.

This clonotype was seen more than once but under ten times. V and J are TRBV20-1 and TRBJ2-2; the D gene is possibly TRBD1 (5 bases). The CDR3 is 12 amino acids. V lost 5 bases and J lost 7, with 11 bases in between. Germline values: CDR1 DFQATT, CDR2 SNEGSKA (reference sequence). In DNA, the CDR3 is TGCAGTGCTCATGGACACCTCGGGGAGCTGTTTTTT. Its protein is CSAHGHLGELFF.

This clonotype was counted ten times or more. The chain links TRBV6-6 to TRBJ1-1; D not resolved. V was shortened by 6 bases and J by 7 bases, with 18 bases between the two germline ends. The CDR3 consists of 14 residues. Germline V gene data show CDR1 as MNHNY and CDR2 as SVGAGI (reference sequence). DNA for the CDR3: TGTGCCAGCAGACCCCCTTATGAGGGCCATGAAGCTTTCTTT. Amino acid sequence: CASRPPYEGHEAFF.

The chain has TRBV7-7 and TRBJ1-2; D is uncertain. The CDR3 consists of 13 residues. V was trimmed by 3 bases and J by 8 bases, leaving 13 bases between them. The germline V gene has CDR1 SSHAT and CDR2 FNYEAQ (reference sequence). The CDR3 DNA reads TGTGCCAGCAGCTTGGGTCCCGGTGCGGGCTACACCTTC. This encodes CASSLGPGAGYTF.

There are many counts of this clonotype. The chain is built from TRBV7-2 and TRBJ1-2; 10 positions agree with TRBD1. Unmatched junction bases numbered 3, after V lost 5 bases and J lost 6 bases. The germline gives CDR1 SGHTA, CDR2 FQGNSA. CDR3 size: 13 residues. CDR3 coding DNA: TGTGCCAGCAGCCTCGGGACAGGGGATGGCTACACCTTC. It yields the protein CASSLGTGDGYTF.

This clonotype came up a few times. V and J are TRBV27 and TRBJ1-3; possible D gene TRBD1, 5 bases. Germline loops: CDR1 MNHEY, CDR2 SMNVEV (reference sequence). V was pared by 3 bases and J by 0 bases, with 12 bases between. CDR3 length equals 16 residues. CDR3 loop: CASSFTGLLSGNTIYF. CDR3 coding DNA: TGTGCCAGCAGTTTCACAGGTTTACTCTCTGGAAACACCATATATTTT.

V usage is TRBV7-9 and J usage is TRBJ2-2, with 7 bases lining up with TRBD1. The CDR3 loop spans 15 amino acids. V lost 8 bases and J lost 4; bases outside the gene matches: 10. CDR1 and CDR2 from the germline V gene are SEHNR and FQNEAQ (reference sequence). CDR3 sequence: CASPPTGQLTGELFF. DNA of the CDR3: TGTGCCAGCCCGCCCACGGGACAGCTCACCGGGGAGCTGTTTTTT.

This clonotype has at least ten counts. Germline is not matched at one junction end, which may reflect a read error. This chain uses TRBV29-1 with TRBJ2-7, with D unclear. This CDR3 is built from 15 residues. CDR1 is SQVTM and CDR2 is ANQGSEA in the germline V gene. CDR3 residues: CSVEETAENSYEQYF. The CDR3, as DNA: TGCAGCGTTGAAGAAACGGCAGAAAATTCCTATGAGCAGTACTTC.

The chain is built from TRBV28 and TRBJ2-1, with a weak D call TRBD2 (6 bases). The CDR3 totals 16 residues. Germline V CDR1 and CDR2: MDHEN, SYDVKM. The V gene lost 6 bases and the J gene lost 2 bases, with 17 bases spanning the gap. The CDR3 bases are TGTGCCAGCAGCGAACTGGCGGGGCGGGCCTACAATGAGCAGTTCTTC. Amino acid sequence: CASSELAGRAYNEQFF.

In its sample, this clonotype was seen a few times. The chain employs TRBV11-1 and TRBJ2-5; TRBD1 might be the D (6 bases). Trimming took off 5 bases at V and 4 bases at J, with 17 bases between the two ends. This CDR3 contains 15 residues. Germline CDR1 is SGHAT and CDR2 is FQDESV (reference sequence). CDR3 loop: CASSTTPGQPETQYF. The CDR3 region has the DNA TGTGCCAGCAGCACTACTCCAGGACAGCCAGAGACCCAGTACTTC.

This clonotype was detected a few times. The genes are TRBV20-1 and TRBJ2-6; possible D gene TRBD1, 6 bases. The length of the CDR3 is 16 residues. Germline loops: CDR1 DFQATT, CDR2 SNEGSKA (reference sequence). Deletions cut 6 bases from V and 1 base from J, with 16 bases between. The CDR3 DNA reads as TGCAGTGCCCCAGCGCGAACAGGGTCTGGGGCCAACGTCCTGACTTTC. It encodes CSAPARTGSGANVLTF.

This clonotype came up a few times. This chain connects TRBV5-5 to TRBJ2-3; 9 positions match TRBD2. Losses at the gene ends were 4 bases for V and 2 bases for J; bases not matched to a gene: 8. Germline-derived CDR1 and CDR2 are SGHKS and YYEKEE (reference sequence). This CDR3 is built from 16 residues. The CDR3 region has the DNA TGTGCCAGCAGCCGGATTAGCGGGAGTAACACAGATACGCAGTATTTT. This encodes CASSRISGSNTDTQYF.

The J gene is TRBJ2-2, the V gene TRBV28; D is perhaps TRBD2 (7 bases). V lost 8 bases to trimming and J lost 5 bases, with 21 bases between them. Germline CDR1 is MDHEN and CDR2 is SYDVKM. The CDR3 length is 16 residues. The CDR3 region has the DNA TGTGCCAGCTGGGGGGGGGCGTTAAGGTCGACCGGGGAGCTGTTTTTT. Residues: CASWGGALRSTGELFF.

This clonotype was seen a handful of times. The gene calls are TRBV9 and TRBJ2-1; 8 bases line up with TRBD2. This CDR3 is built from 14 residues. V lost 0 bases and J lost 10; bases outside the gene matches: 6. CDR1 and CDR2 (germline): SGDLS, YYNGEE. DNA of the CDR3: TGTGCCAGCAGCGTAGCTGGGACTAGTGACGAGCAGTTCTTC. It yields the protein CASSVAGTSDEQFF.

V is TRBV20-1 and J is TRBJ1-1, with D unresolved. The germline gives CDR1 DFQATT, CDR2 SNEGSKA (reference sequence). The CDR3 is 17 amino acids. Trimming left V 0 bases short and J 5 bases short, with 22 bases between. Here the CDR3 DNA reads TGCAGTGCTAGAGATGAGAATAAGGGCCAACTAGGGACTGAAGCTTTCTTT. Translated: CSARDENKGQLGTEAFF.

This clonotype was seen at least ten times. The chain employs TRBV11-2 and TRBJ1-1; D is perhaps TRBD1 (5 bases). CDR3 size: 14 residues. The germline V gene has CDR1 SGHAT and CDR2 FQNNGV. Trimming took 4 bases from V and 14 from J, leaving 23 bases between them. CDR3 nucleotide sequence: TGTGCCAGCAGCTCTAGTGCTCCCGGGGCGAGTCGCTTCTTT. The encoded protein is CASSSSAPGASRFF.

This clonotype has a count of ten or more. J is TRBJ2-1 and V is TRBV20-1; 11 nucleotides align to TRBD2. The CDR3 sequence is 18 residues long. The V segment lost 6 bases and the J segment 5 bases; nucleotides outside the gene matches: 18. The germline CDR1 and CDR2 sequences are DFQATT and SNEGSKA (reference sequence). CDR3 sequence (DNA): TGCAGTGCCGCCCGATCCGTTAGCGGGAGGGCCAGGAACAATGAGCAGTTCTTC. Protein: CSAARSVSGRARNNEQFF.

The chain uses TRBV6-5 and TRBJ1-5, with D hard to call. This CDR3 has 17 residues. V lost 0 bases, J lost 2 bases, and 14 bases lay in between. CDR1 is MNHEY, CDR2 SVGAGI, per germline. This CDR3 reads CASSYSAPAGGNQPQHF. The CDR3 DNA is TGTGCCAGCAGTTACTCGGCGCCCGCTGGGGGCAATCAGCCCCAGCATTTT.

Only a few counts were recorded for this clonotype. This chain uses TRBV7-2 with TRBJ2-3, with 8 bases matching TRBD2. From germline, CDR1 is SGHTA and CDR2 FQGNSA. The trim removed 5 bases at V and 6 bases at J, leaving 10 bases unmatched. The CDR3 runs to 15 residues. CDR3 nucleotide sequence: TGTGCCAGCAGCCCGAGCGGGAGCCCCAGGGATACGCAGTATTTT. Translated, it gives CASSPSGSPRDTQYF. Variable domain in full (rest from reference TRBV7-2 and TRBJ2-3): GAGVSQSPSNKVTEKGKDVELRCDPISGHTALYWYRQSLGQGLEFLIYFQGNSAPDKSGLPSDRFSAERTGGSVSTLTIQRTQQEDSAVYLCASSPSGSPRDTQYFGPGTRLTVL.